Below, 25 T cell receptor beta chains from the same sample are listed, as sequenced in a study of technical replicates of blood from several donors. Profiling relied on immunoSEQ multiplex PCR, and the TCRdb table lists in-frame clones only, not all of them. Among some 79,000 clones, about 91% were seen once, and the ten largest hold about 0.38%. The material sequenced was T cells isolated from PBMCs. The origin of the receptors is a human donor in good health. Some clones in this sample may be carry-over from other donors' samples.

The sample holds one count of this clone. The genes are TRBV7-9 and TRBJ2-1, with D maybe TRBD1 (6 bases). The CDR3 consists of 13 residues. Germline CDR1 reads SEHNR; CDR2 reads FQNEAQ (reference sequence). Trimming pared 2 bases from V and 9 bases from J, leaving 11 bases between. In DNA form, the CDR3 reads TGTGCCAGCAGCTTAAGAGGGGGTCTTGAGCAGTTCTTC. Translation: CASSLRGGLEQFF.

J is TRBJ2-1 and V is TRBV4-3, with no clear D. The V end was cut by 0 bases, the J end by 6 bases, with 9 bases between. The CDR3 length is 14 residues. The germline V gene encodes CDR1 LGHNA and CDR2 YSLEER. In nucleotides, the CDR3 is TGCGCCAGCAGCCAAGATCGGGTCCGCAATGAGCAGTTCTTC. Its protein product is CASSQDRVRNEQFF.

The chain carries TRBV21-1 and TRBJ2-6; the table gives TRBD2 as D, unverified against the DNA. TRBV21-1 is annotated as a pseudogene. The CDR3 has 14 residues. The CDR3 DNA reads TGTGCCAGCCCCTCGAGCGGTGGGGCCAACGTCCTGACTTTC. Translating it yields CASPSSGGANVLTF.

The rearrangement joins TRBV15 to TRBJ2-2; TRBD2 matches at 10 bases. V lost 4 bases, J lost 7 bases, and 6 bases stayed unmatched. CDR3 length equals 15 residues. Germline CDR1 reads LNHNV; CDR2 reads YYDKDF (reference sequence). DNA for the CDR3: TGTGCCACCAGCACTCAGCGGGAGGGGGTCGGGGAGCTGTTTTTT. Translating gives CATSTQREGVGELFF.

This sequence joins TRBV2 and TRBJ2-1; 10 bases map to TRBD2. The CDR3 sequence is 17 residues long. V lost 4 bases to trimming and J lost 10 bases; unmatched junction nucleotides: 16. From germline, CDR1 is SNHLY and CDR2 FYNNEI. CDR3 in amino acids: CASSGLAGFPPVNEQFF. CDR3 DNA sequence: TGTGCCAGCAGTGGACTAGCGGGTTTCCCACCGGTGAACGAGCAGTTCTTC.

CDR3 bases: TGCGCCAGCTCCCGGGGTAGCGGGAGCGGGGAGACCCAGTACTTC. Translating it yields CASSRGSGSGETQYF. The chain is built from TRBV4-1 and TRBJ2-5; TRBD2 aligns across 9 bases. This CDR3 is 15 amino acids long. V trimming: 8 bases; J trimming: 5 bases; junction bases outside the gene matches: 12. From germline, CDR1 is MGHRA and CDR2 YSYEKL.

DNA for the CDR3: TGTGCCAGCAGCTTAGGTAGTAGGGGGCGCTTTTACTATGGCTACACCTTC. Translation gives CASSLGSRGRFYYGYTF. The genes are TRBV11-2 and TRBJ1-2; 7 bases align to TRBD1. V lost 1 base, J lost 3 bases, and 11 bases stayed unmatched. The CDR3 spans 17 residues. Germline CDR1 SGHAT, CDR2 FQNNGV.

The chain couples TRBV7-8 to TRBJ1-2; 7 bases align to TRBD1. Germline CDR1 and CDR2: SGHVS and FQNEAQ. The CDR3 is made up of 13 amino acids. The ends lost 1 base at V and 4 bases at J; junction bases unmatched: 0. The CDR3 protein is CASSLGQGYGYTF. The CDR3 DNA reads as TGTGCCAGCAGCTTAGGACAGGGCTATGGCTACACCTTC.

The gene calls are TRBV6-1 and TRBJ1-2, with TRBD1 as a possible D gene (5 bases). Germline V CDR1 and CDR2: MNHNS, SASEGT. Trimming shortened V by 4 bases and J by 5 bases, and 11 bases separated the two germline ends. The CDR3 spans 13 residues. For the CDR3, the DNA is TGTGCCAGCAGTGTAGCAGGGAGGTATGGCTACACCTTC. It is translated as CASSVAGRYGYTF.

V and J are TRBV19 and TRBJ2-6, with 8 bases aligning to TRBD1. V shed 8 bases, J shed 3 bases, and the junction held 9 bases outside the gene matches. Germline V gene data show CDR1 as LNHDA and CDR2 as SQIVND (reference sequence). The CDR3 sequence is 16 residues long. Here the CDR3 reads CASGEGQGFGANVLTF. The DNA of the CDR3 is TGTGCCAGTGGCGAAGGACAGGGCTTTGGGGCCAACGTCCTGACTTTC. Full variable domain (outside the CDR3, taken from reference TRBV19 and TRBJ2-6): DGGITQSPKYLFRKEGQNVTLSCEQNLNHDAMYWYRQDPGQGLRLIYYSQIVNDFQKGDIAEGYSVSREKKESFPLTVTSAQKNPTAFYLCASGEGQGFGANVLTFGAGSRLTVL.

The CDR3 DNA is TGCGCCAGCAGCTTTAGCGGGGCCCAAGAGACCCAGTACTTC. This translates into CASSFSGAQETQYF. The chain uses TRBV5-1 and TRBJ2-5, with TRBD2 matching over 8 bases. Losses at the gene ends were 2 bases for V and 1 base for J; bases not matched to a gene: 1. Per the germline V gene, CDR1 is SGHRS and CDR2 is YFSETQ. This CDR3 has 14 residues. The entire variable domain, with the rest obtained from reference TRBV5-1 and TRBJ2-5, is as follows: KAGVTQTPRYLIKTRGQQVTLSCSPISGHRSVSWYQQTPGQGLQFLFEYFSETQRNKGNFPGRFSGRQFSNSRSEMNVSTLELGDSALYLCASSFSGAQETQYFGPGTRLLVL.

This chain joins TRBV13 and TRBJ2-7; TRBD2 aligns across 9 bases. The trim removed 4 bases at V and 0 bases at J, leaving 4 bases unmatched. The CDR3 loop spans 15 amino acids. Germline CDR1 and CDR2: PRHDT and FYEKMQ (reference sequence). This CDR3 reads CASSSFSGSSYEQYF. CDR3 sequence (DNA): TGTGCCAGCAGCTCCTTTAGCGGGAGCTCCTACGAGCAGTACTTC.

The gene calls are TRBV7-9 and TRBJ1-3; 9 nucleotides line up with TRBD1. This CDR3 has 16 amino acids. V was pared by 4 bases and J by 0 bases, with 4 bases of the junction left unmatched. Germline values: CDR1 SEHNR, CDR2 FQNEAQ (reference sequence). The CDR3 region has the DNA TGTGCCAGCAGCTCGGGACAGGGAGACTCTGGAAACACCATATATTTT. Protein sequence: CASSSGQGDSGNTIYF.

This chain joins TRBV2 and TRBJ2-3; D uncertain. The CDR3 loop spans 11 amino acids. Trimming pared 9 bases from V and 0 bases from J, leaving 4 bases between. Germline CDR1 reads SNHLY; CDR2 reads FYNNEI. The CDR3 sequence is CARRSTDTQYF. The CDR3 DNA reads TGTGCCAGGCGTAGCACAGATACGCAGTATTTT.

J is TRBJ2-1 and V is TRBV10-3; 9 nucleotides align to TRBD2. The CDR3 is made up of 11 amino acids. The V and J ends lost 11 bases and 14 bases, in that order; junction bases with no gene match: 10. Germline CDR1 ENHRY, CDR2 SYGVKD. The DNA for the CDR3 is TGTGCCTCGAGAGAGCGGGAGGCCGAGTTCTTC. Its protein product is CASREREAEFF.

The gene calls are TRBV4-3 and TRBJ2-1, with 7 nucleotides matching TRBD2. The V gene's germline CDR1 is LGHNA and CDR2 YSLEER. Trimming removed 0 bases from V and 6 bases from J; junction bases left unmatched: 11. This CDR3 spans 17 amino acids. CDR3 amino acids: CASSQDLWDYFANEQFF. In DNA form, the CDR3 reads TGCGCCAGCAGCCAAGATCTATGGGACTACTTCGCCAATGAGCAGTTCTTC.

V and J are TRBV4-1 and TRBJ2-3, with D possibly TRBD1 on 6 matching bases. This CDR3 is 17 amino acids long. Trimming pared 1 base from V and 4 bases from J, leaving 18 bases between. Looked up from germline, CDR1 is MGHRA and CDR2 is YSYEKL. CDR3 sequence (DNA): TGCGCCAGCAGCCAAGGGGGCATGGGGGCCGGTCCAGATACGCAGTATTTT. It translates to CASSQGGMGAGPDTQYF.

The chain joins TRBV9 to TRBJ2-5, with a weak D call TRBD2 (6 bases). The V gene lost 4 bases and the J gene lost 5 bases, with 15 bases spanning the gap. The CDR3 length is 14 residues. Germline assignment: CDR1 SGDLS and CDR2 YYNGEE. The CDR3 sequence is CASSPSGEVETQYF. CDR3 nucleotides: TGTGCCAGCAGCCCCTCCGGGGAGGTGGAGACCCAGTACTTC.

The V and J genes are TRBV5-1 and TRBJ2-7; TRBD2 matches at 7 bases. Germline V gives CDR1 SGHRS, CDR2 YFSETQ. Trimming took 2 bases from V and 5 from J; bases not matched to a gene: 7. This CDR3 spans 14 amino acids. The CDR3 loop reads CASSFLREINEQYF. The CDR3 nucleotides read TGCGCCAGCAGCTTCTTGCGGGAGATCAACGAGCAGTACTTC.

This chain joins TRBV10-3 and TRBJ1-2; possibly TRBD1 for D (6 bases). Trimming stripped 2 bases from V and 4 bases from J, with 14 bases between. The CDR3 length is 15 residues. Germline V gives CDR1 ENHRY, CDR2 SYGVKD. CDR3 loop: CAISETTGPSYGYTF. For the CDR3, the DNA is TGTGCCATCAGTGAGACTACAGGGCCCTCCTATGGCTACACCTTC.

The V call is TRBV7-2, the J call TRBJ2-7; no firm D call. The CDR3 has 12 residues. Trimming removed 2 bases from V and 6 bases from J, with 8 bases in between. CDR1 is SGHTA and CDR2 is FQGNSA in the germline V gene. The CDR3 DNA reads as TGTGCCAGCAGCTTAAGTTCGGGCGAGCAGTACTTC. Translated: CASSLSSGEQYF.

This clone was counted between two and nine times. Other DNA sequences of this sample code for an identical CDR3. The V gene is TRBV7-9, the J gene TRBJ1-5; D not resolved. Trimming shortened V by 2 bases and J by 4 bases, and 3 bases separated the two germline ends. This CDR3 has 12 amino acids. In germline, CDR1 is SEHNR, CDR2 FQNEAQ (reference sequence). CDR3 sequence reads: CASSLSNQPQHF. CDR3 DNA sequence: TGTGCCAGCAGCTTATCAAATCAGCCCCAGCATTTT.

This chain joins TRBV7-8 and TRBJ1-1; D gene uncertain. Germline V gene lookup returns CDR1 SGHVS and CDR2 FQNEAQ. This CDR3 contains 12 residues. The germline V and J ends were trimmed by 0 bases and 7 bases, with 6 bases remaining between them. In DNA form, the CDR3 reads TGTGCCAGCAGCTTAGCGCAGGTTGAAGCTTTCTTT. Protein sequence: CASSLAQVEAFF.

The DNA for the CDR3 is TGTGCCAGCAACAGAGCTGAGAGCGGAACCTACAATGAGCAGTTCTTC. Encoded protein: CASNRAESGTYNEQFF. This chain uses TRBV2 with TRBJ2-1; perhaps TRBD2 as D (5 bases). CDR1 is SNHLY, CDR2 FYNNEI, per germline. This CDR3 region has 16 residues. The V and J ends lost 7 bases and 2 bases respectively, with 18 bases between them.

The rearrangement links TRBV19 to TRBJ2-7, with D possibly TRBD1 on 8 matching bases. The germline gives CDR1 LNHDA, CDR2 SQIVND (reference sequence). This CDR3 contains 15 residues. Trimming left V 6 bases short and J 3 bases short, with 18 bases between. The CDR3 sequence: CASSPRTGRGYEQYF. The DNA of the CDR3 is TGTGCCAGTAGCCCCAGGACAGGGAGGGGCTACGAGCAGTACTTC.